This entry is about one T cell receptor (beta chain). The antigen remains unidentified. The authors distributed each subset's genomic DNA evenly over several immunoSEQ plates. Measured with immunoSEQ multiplex PCR; TCRdb has only the in-frame clones, and not every one. Of millions of clones in the sample, 85% to 95% were seen once. The data belong to a study of shared clonotypes between healthy human individuals. Germline V gene data show CDR1 as ENHRY and CDR2 as SYGVKD. The CDR3 runs to 12 residues. V was pared by 2 bases and J by 5 bases, with 6 bases between. Study-level points and caveats: Four donors shared about 5% of their naive CD4 clonotypes.

This clonotype was sampled from a young man in good health. Some clones in this sample may be carry-over from other donors' samples. V gene TRBV10-3 combines with J gene TRBJ2-5; D could derive from TRBD1 or TRBD2 (5 bases each). The specimen sequenced was naive CD4+ T cells from PBMCs. The subset was: CD45RA+ positively selected. The CDR3, as DNA: TGTGCCATCAGTGAGGAGGGGGAGACCCAGTACTTC. As protein: CAISEEGETQYF.